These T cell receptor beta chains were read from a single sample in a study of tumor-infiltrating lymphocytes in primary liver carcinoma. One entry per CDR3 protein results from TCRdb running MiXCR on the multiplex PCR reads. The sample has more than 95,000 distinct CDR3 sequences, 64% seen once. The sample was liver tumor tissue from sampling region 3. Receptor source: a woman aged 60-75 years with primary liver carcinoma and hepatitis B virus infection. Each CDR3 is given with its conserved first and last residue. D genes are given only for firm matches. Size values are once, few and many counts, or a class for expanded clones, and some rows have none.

TGCGCCAGCACCCGAACAGGAAACGAGGACGAGCAGTACTTC CASTRTGNEDEQYF TRBJ2-7 NA NA TRBV5-1
TGTGCCACCAGTGATTTTCATAGTATCAATGAGCAGTTCTTC CATSDFHSINEQFF TRBJ2-1 NA NA TRBV24-1
TGTGCCAGCAGGGGGGACAGCCCCACTAACTATGGCTACACCTTC CASRGDSPTNYGYTF TRBJ1-2 TRBD1 few TRBV28
TGTGCCAGCAGCCCCGGACAGTGGTTCACCGGGGAGCTGTTTTTT CASSPGQWFTGELFF TRBJ2-2 NA many TRBV11-1
TGTGCCAGGAGCCAACGGATTAGCGGCCTATCCTACGAGCAGTACTTC CARSQRISGLSYEQYF TRBJ2-7 NA NA TRBV4-2
TGTGCCAGCAGCTTACTTCGAGCGGGGGCCCGAGAGACCCAGTACTTC CASSLLRAGARETQYF TRBJ2-5 TRBD2 NA TRBV11-2
TGTGCCAGCAGTTTCAGGCGAACCTACAATGAGCAGTTCTTC CASSFRRTYNEQFF TRBJ2-1 NA many TRBV28
TGTGCCAGCAGCCCCATTTTGGGAGACGGAGAGACCCAGTACTTC CASSPILGDGETQYF TRBJ2-5 NA NA TRBV5-4
TGTGCCAGCAGCTGTGACAGGGGACCTAATGAAAAACTGTTTTTT CASSCDRGPNEKLFF TRBJ1-4 TRBD1 NA TRBV6-4
TGTGCCAGCAGCCCTCCGCAAGGACCGACTGGGGAGCCATTTTTT CASSPPQGPTGEPFF TRBJ2-2 NA NA TRBV11-2
TGTGCCAGTAGTACTCGAGGACAGGGGGTCTCCTACGAGCAGTACTTC CASSTRGQGVSYEQYF TRBJ2-7 TRBD1 NA TRBV19
TGTGCCACCAGTGATTTCCTCGCCCATGAGCAGTTCTTC CATSDFLAHEQFF TRBJ2-1 NA few TRBV24-1
TGCGCCAGCAGCCCGAGGGGGTACCAAGAGACCCAGTACTTC CASSPRGYQETQYF TRBJ2-5 NA NA TRBV5-1
TGTGCCAGCAGCCCCCTAGCGGGAGGGTCCACAGATACGCAGTATTTT CASSPLAGGSTDTQYF TRBJ2-3 TRBD2 NA TRBV11-3
TGCAGCGTTACTAGCGGGAAGACCTACGAGCAGTACTTC CSVTSGKTYEQYF TRBJ2-7 TRBD2 many TRBV29-1
TGTGCCAGCAGCCCGGCCCGACTAGCGGGAGGGTGGGAAAACATTCTGAACTTC CASSPARLAGGWENILNF TRBJ2-4 TRBD2 NA TRBV11-3
TGTGCCAGCAGTACGATAAGGGGAGGAGATGGCACCGGGGAGCTATTTTTT CASSTIRGGDGTGELFF TRBJ2-2 NA NA TRBV6-5
TGTGCCAGCAGAAAGGGGTGGTCGGGAAACGTTCAGTACTTC CASRKGWSGNVQYF TRBJ2-4 NA NA TRBV28
TGTTCCAGCGGCTCTGGACAGTCCCCCAACTATGGCTACACCTTC CSSGSGQSPNYGYTF TRBJ1-2 NA NA TRBV5-4
TGTGCCATCAATGAGGACAGCTATGGCTACACTTTC CAINEDSYGYTF TRBJ1-2 NA once TRBV10-3
TGTGCCAGCAGCCCCTCGGGCGGATGGGACACTGAAGCTTTCTTT CASSPSGGWDTEAFF TRBJ1-1 NA many TRBV4-2
TGTGCGAGCAGCATGCGGAGGGGGAACACTGAAGCTTTCTTT CASSMRRGNTEAFF TRBJ1-1 NA NA TRBV11-1
TGTGCCAGCAGTTACTCACAGGGGTGGAATTCACCCCTCCACTTT CASSYSQGWNSPLHF TRBJ1-6 TRBD1 many TRBV6-5
TGTGCCAGCAGCCCGATGTGGGGGAAGCAGCCCCAGCATTTT CASSPMWGKQPQHF TRBJ1-5 NA many TRBV7-8
TGTGCCAGCAGCTTAGGGCAGGGGGCGAAGGAGACCCAGTACTTC CASSLGQGAKETQYF TRBJ2-5 TRBD1 many TRBV7-8
TGTGCCAGCAATTACTCCCCTAACACTAATGAACAGTTCTTC CASNYSPNTNEQFF TRBJ2-1 NA NA TRBV6-5
TGTGCCAGCAGCCCACCATGGAGGGGTGGGGGCATTGAAGCTTTCTTT CASSPPWRGGGIEAFF TRBJ1-1 NA once TRBV6-5
TGCGCCAGCAGGCGTACGGGACTAGCGGGGACCGGGGAGCTGTTTTTT CASRRTGLAGTGELFF TRBJ2-2 TRBD2 few TRBV5-1
TGTGCCAGCAGCCCGGACAGGCACACAGATACGCAGTATTTT CASSPDRHTDTQYF TRBJ2-3 TRBD1 NA TRBV7-3
TGTGCCAACAGCTTAGCTGGGGAGCGGGATAACAATGAGCAGCTCTTC CANSLAGERDNNEQLF TRBJ2-1 TRBD2 NA TRBV11-2
TGCGCCAGCAGCACCGGACTAGCGACAGATACGCAGTATTTT CASSTGLATDTQYF TRBJ2-3 TRBD2 NA TRBV5-1
TGTGTCAGCAACTTAGGGGGACTAACGTACACGTCAAATACGCAATATTTT CVSNLGGLTYTSNTQYF TRBJ2-3 NA NA TRBV11-2
TGCGCCAGCAGCACGGACAGGAGGAACACCGGGGAGCTGTTTTTT CASSTDRRNTGELFF TRBJ2-2 TRBD1 NA TRBV5-1
TGTGCCTGCAGCTACGGCGGGAGGACATCGGGAAGCGGGCAGTACTTC CACSYGGRTSGSGQYF TRBJ2-7 TRBD2 NA TRBV11-2
TGTGCCAGCAGGGTGACTGCAAACAATGAGCAGTTCTTC CASRVTANNEQFF TRBJ2-1 NA large TRBV6-2/TRBV6-3
TGTGCCAGCAGCTTAGTGCCAGGAGGCACGGATGCGCAATATTTT CASSLVPGGTDAQYF TRBJ2-3 NA NA TRBV11-3
TGCGCCAGCAGCTATAGACTAGCGGGGAGTTCCTACAATGTGCAGTTCTTC CASSYRLAGSSYNVQFF TRBJ2-1 TRBD2 NA TRBV4-1
TGTGCCAGCAGCTTGCGGGGGGCGAACACTGAAGCTTTCTTT CASSLRGANTEAFF TRBJ1-1 NA many TRBV7-8
TGTGCCAGCAGTGAAGCGGGGGGCAATCAGTCCCACCATTTT CASSEAGGNQSHHF TRBJ1-5 NA NA TRBV6-1
TGTGCCAGCAGTTCCGCTAGCGGGGGGGGTCGGTACGAGCAGTACTTC CASSSASGGGRYEQYF TRBJ2-7 TRBD2 NA TRBV28
TGCGCCAGCAACCAAGTGACAGGGTTCTGTGGCTACACCTTC CASNQVTGFCGYTF TRBJ1-2 TRBD1 NA TRBV4-1
TGCGCCAGCAACCATGTTACTAGCGGGGGGGCCTGGCAGTACTTC CASNHVTSGGAWQYF TRBJ2-7 TRBD2 NA TRBV4-1
TGTGCCAGCAGCTTAAAGGTTCAGGGAAGGAAGAGCACCGGGGAGCTGTTTTTT CASSLKVQGRKSTGELFF TRBJ2-2 NA many TRBV11-1
TGTGCCAGCAGTCCAACCACAGATACGCAGTATTTT CASSPTTDTQYF TRBJ2-3 NA NA TRBV28
TGTGCCAGCAGCTTATGGGGATCTCAGGACCAGTACTTC CASSLWGSQDQYF TRBJ2-5 NA medium-sized TRBV11-2
TGTGCCAGCCAAAGGGTGGGGGCTAATGAGCAGCTCTTC CASQRVGANEQLF TRBJ2-1 NA NA TRBV6-5
TGCGCCAGCAGCAGGAGACTAGCGGGAGGTCCGGGGGATAAGCAGTTCTTC CASSRRLAGGPGDKQFF TRBJ2-1 TRBD2 once TRBV11-2
TGTGCCAGCAGCTCCACGGGGGTTGGGGCCAACGTCCTGACTTTC CASSSTGVGANVLTF TRBJ2-6 NA NA TRBV11-1
TGTGCCAGCAGCTTACTCCGGGACAGTTACACCGGGGAGCTGTTTTTT CASSLLRDSYTGELFF TRBJ2-2 TRBD1 many TRBV5-4
TGTGCCGGCAGGGGACTAGAGGGAGAGGGTGAGCAGTTCTTC CAGRGLEGEGEQFF TRBJ2-1 TRBD2 NA TRBV6-1